This passage covers 18 T cell receptor beta chains from one sample sequenced in a study of cytomegalovirus exposure and HLA in healthy donors. Amplification used 60 Vbeta primers and 13 Jbeta primers. TCRdb's table, derived via immunoSEQ multiplex PCR, lists solely in-frame clones and lacks some. The sample yields around 99,000 clones, approximately 76% seen once. Sequenced input: PBMCs. Source of these receptors: a woman between 50 and 59 years old in good health and CMV-seropositive.

For this clone: The junction shows a germline mismatch at one end, possibly a read error. The identical CDR3 is also encoded by other nucleotide sequences in the sample. The chain employs TRBV19 and TRBJ2-1; 8 nucleotides match TRBD2. The CDR3 has 15 amino acids. Germline V lookup: CDR1 LNHDA, CDR2 SQIVND (reference sequence). The CDR3 DNA follows: TGTGCCAGTAGCATAGCGGGAACCGTATACAATGAGCAGTTCTTC. Its protein is CASSIAGTVYNEQFF.

This sequence joins TRBV25-1 and TRBJ1-5; TRBD1 might be the D (6 bases). In germline, CDR1 is MGHDK, CDR2 SYGVNS. V was shortened by 4 bases and J by 5 bases, with 15 bases between the two germline ends. The CDR3 covers 15 residues. CDR3 coding DNA: TGTGCCAGCAGTGCCACCCTGGGGGCAGATCAGCCCCAGCATTTT. It is translated as CASSATLGADQPQHF.

This rearrangement joins TRBV19 to TRBJ1-3; D is unclear. The CDR3 spans 15 residues. The V end was cut by 3 bases, the J end by 1 base, with 10 bases between. Germline V gene sequence: CDR1 LNHDA, CDR2 SQIVND (reference sequence). CDR3 nucleotide sequence: TGTGCCAGTAGTATCGGGGAAGGATCTGGAAACACCATATATTTT. Protein sequence: CASSIGEGSGNTIYF. The complete variable domain, with remaining parts taken from reference TRBV19 and TRBJ1-3, reads DGGITQSPKYLFRKEGQNVTLSCEQNLNHDAMYWYRQDPGQGLRLIYYSQIVNDFQKGDIAEGYSVSREKKESFPLTVTSAQKNPTAFYLCASSIGEGSGNTIYFGEGSWLTVV.

This clone has only a few counts. The chain is built from TRBV10-3 and TRBJ2-1; the match to TRBD1 covers 9 bases. Unmatched junction bases numbered 14, after V lost 10 bases and J lost 10 bases. The germline V gene encodes CDR1 ENHRY and CDR2 SYGVKD. The CDR3 covers 14 residues. This CDR3 reads CATGRRQGGEEQFF. CDR3 nucleotides: TGTGCCACAGGGAGGAGACAGGGGGGAGAGGAGCAGTTCTTC.

The rearrangement joins TRBV27 to TRBJ2-2, with D unclear. V dropped 6 bases and J dropped 7 bases, with 15 bases sitting between them. Germline values: CDR1 MNHEY, CDR2 SMNVEV (reference sequence). The CDR3 sequence is 14 residues long. This CDR3 is CASSLSTGRGELFF. CDR3 bases: TGTGCCAGCAGCTTGTCTACCGGTCGCGGGGAGCTGTTTTTT.

V usage is TRBV9 and J usage is TRBJ2-7, with D unclear. There are 15 residues in the CDR3. V was cut by 0 bases and J by 2 bases, with 12 bases left in between. Germline lookup yields CDR1 SGDLS and CDR2 YYNGEE. The CDR3 sequence is CASSVDAGFTYEQYF. In DNA, the CDR3 is TGTGCCAGCAGCGTAGACGCAGGCTTCACCTACGAGCAGTACTTC.

This rearrangement joins TRBV7-2 to TRBJ1-1; 7 bases map to TRBD1. The germline V gene encodes CDR1 SGHTA and CDR2 FQGNSA. This CDR3 is built from 14 residues. V shed 4 bases and J 1 base; nucleotides not matched to a gene: 3. The CDR3 loop is CASSSGQPNTEAFF. For the CDR3, the DNA is TGTGCCAGCAGCTCGGGACAGCCGAACACTGAAGCTTTCTTT.

The rearrangement joins TRBV29-1 to TRBJ2-5, with 7 positions matching TRBD1. Germline-derived CDR1 and CDR2 are SQVTM and ANQGSEA. The V segment lost 7 bases and the J segment 5 bases; nucleotides outside the gene matches: 4. The CDR3 runs to 11 residues. The CDR3 region is CSDWTGETQYF. The CDR3 region has the DNA TGCAGCGACTGGACAGGCGAGACCCAGTACTTC.

The V call is TRBV6-4, the J call TRBJ2-3, with TRBD2 matching over 8 bases. The V gene end was trimmed by 6 bases and the J gene end by 9 bases; junction bases not matched to a gene: 8. The CDR3 is 13 residues long. The germline gives CDR1 MRHNA, CDR2 SNTAGT. CDR3 loop: CASSQGREGTQYF. For the CDR3, the DNA is TGTGCCAGCAGCCAGGGCCGGGAGGGGACGCAGTATTTT.

The chain recombines TRBV10-1 with TRBJ2-5; D is possibly TRBD2 (6 bases). The J call could be wrong; TRBJ2-7 is a better fit for the DNA end. Germline CDR1 and CDR2: WNHNN and SYGVQD (reference sequence). The CDR3 loop spans 16 amino acids. This CDR3 reads CASSESGGESSYEQYF. CDR3 DNA sequence: TGCGCCAGCAGTGAGTCCGGCGGGGAGAGCTCCTACGAGCAGTACTTC.

The V gene is TRBV19, the J gene TRBJ1-5; TRBD1 aligns across 10 bases. This CDR3 has 17 amino acids. The V gene's germline CDR1 is LNHDA and CDR2 SQIVND (reference sequence). J was trimmed by 2 bases and V by 3 bases; bases with no gene match: 7. The CDR3 reads CASSIWTGTGGNQPQHF. As DNA, the CDR3 is TGTGCCAGTAGTATTTGGACCGGGACAGGGGGCAATCAGCCCCAGCATTTT.

This sequence joins TRBV2 and TRBJ1-2; D perhaps matches TRBD1 (6 bases). The CDR3 runs 12 residues. V lost 6 bases, J lost 6 bases, and 11 bases lay in between. Germline V gives CDR1 SNHLY, CDR2 FYNNEI. Here the CDR3 reads CASRDRLDGYTF. The CDR3, as DNA: TGTGCCAGCAGGGACAGATTAGATGGCTACACCTTC.

The chain uses TRBV7-9 and TRBJ2-7, with TRBD2 identical over 10 bases. Losses at the gene ends were 5 bases for V and 4 bases for J; bases not matched to a gene: 8. Germline CDR1 and CDR2: SEHNR and FQNEAQ (reference sequence). The CDR3 sequence is 15 residues long. CDR3 loop: CASSPASGSVYEQYF. Here the CDR3 DNA reads TGTGCCAGCAGCCCCGCTAGCGGGAGTGTTTACGAGCAGTACTTC.

The chain carries TRBV7-2 and TRBJ1-2; 9 bases map to TRBD1. There are 14 residues in the CDR3. CDR1 and CDR2 (germline): SGHTA, FQGNSA. Germline trimming cut 6 bases from V and 8 bases from J; bases unmatched to any gene: 10. The CDR3 bases are TGTGCCAGCAGACCCGGGAGACAGGGGGGAGGCTACACCTTC. This encodes CASRPGRQGGGYTF. Variable domain in full (rest from reference TRBV7-2 and TRBJ1-2): GAGVSQSPSNKVTEKGKDVELRCDPISGHTALYWYRQSLGQGLEFLIYFQGNSAPDKSGLPSDRFSAERTGGSVSTLTIQRTQQEDSAVYLCASRPGRQGGGYTFGSGTRLTVV.

V is TRBV29-1 and J is TRBJ2-7; D call uncertain. CDR1 SQVTM and CDR2 ANQGSEA come from the germline V gene. The V end was cut by 2 bases, the J end by 6 bases, with 8 bases between. There are 11 residues in the CDR3. The CDR3 sequence is CSVEWAGEQYF. CDR3 DNA sequence: TGCAGCGTTGAATGGGCCGGCGAGCAGTACTTC.

The chain links TRBV14 to TRBJ2-5; 8 positions agree with TRBD1. The CDR3 loop spans 16 amino acids. CDR1 SGHDN and CDR2 FVKESK come from the germline V gene. The ends lost 4 bases at V and 5 bases at J; junction bases unmatched: 12. The chain's CDR3 is CASSLGTGHSRETQYF. Here the CDR3 DNA reads TGTGCCAGCAGCCTCGGGACAGGCCATTCGAGGGAGACCCAGTACTTC.

This chain connects TRBV11-2 to TRBJ1-1; D is undetermined. Trimming cost V 3 bases and J 0 bases, with 8 bases left between them. This CDR3 is built from 14 residues. Germline-derived CDR1 and CDR2 are SGHAT and FQNNGV. The CDR3 spells CASSFDTLNTEAFF. CDR3 DNA sequence: TGTGCCAGCAGCTTCGACACTTTGAACACTGAAGCTTTCTTT.

The rearrangement links TRBV2 to TRBJ2-5, with a possible D match to TRBD2 (6 bases). The CDR3 spans 13 residues. V lost 4 bases and J lost 4, with 10 bases in between. Germline V gene sequence: CDR1 SNHLY, CDR2 FYNNEI. The CDR3 is CASSGGGAETQYF. Here the CDR3 DNA reads TGTGCCAGCAGTGGCGGCGGGGCAGAGACCCAGTACTTC. Based on the CDR3 plus reference TRBV2 and TRBJ2-5, the full variable domain is EPEVTQTPSHQVTQMGQEVILRCVPISNHLYFYWYRQILGQKVEFLVSFYNNEISEKSEIFDDQFSVERPDGSNFTLKIRSTKLEDSAMYFCASSGGGAETQYFGPGTRLLVL.